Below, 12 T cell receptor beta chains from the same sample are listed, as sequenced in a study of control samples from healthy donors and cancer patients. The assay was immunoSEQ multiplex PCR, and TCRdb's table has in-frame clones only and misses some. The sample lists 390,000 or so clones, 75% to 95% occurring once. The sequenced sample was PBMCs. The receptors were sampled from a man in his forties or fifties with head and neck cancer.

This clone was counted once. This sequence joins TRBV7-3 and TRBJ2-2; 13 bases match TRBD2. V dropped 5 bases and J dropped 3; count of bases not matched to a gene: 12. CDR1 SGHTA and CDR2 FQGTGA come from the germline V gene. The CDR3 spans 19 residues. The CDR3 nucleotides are TGTGCCAGCAGCATCCTCGGGACTAGCGGGGTACCGGACACCGGGGAGCTGTTTTTT. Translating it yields CASSILGTSGVPDTGELFF.

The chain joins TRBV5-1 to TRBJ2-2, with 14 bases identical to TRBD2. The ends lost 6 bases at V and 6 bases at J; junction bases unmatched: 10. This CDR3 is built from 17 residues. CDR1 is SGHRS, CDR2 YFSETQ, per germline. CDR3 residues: CASTNSVGLAGAGELFF. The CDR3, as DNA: TGCGCCAGCACCAATTCGGTGGGACTAGCGGGAGCCGGGGAGCTGTTTTTT. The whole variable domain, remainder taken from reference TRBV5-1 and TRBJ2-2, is KAGVTQTPRYLIKTRGQQVTLSCSPISGHRSVSWYQQTPGQGLQFLFEYFSETQRNKGNFPGRFSGRQFSNSRSEMNVSTLELGDSALYLCASTNSVGLAGAGELFFGEGSRLTVL.

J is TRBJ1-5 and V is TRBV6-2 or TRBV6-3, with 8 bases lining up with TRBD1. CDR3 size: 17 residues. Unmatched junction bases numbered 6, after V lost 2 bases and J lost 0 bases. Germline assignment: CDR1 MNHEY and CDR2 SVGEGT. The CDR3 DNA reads TGTGCCAGCAGTTACCCGGGACAGGCTTATAGCAATCAGCCCCAGCATTTT. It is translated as CASSYPGQAYSNQPQHF.

The CDR3 region has the DNA TGTGCCAGCAGCCCGGACGCTAGGGGCTACGAGCAGTACTTC. It translates to CASSPDARGYEQYF. The rearrangement links TRBV11-2 to TRBJ2-7; maybe TRBD1 (5 bases). The CDR3 is made up of 14 amino acids. Trimming took 5 bases from V and 3 from J, leaving 14 bases between them. Germline V CDR1 and CDR2: SGHAT, FQNNGV.

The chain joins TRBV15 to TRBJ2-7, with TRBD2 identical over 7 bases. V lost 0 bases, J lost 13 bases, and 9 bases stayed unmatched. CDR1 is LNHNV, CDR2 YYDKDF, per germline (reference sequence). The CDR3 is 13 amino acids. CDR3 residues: CATSREWGGTQYF. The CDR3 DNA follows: TGTGCCACCAGCAGAGAATGGGGAGGGACCCAATACTTC.

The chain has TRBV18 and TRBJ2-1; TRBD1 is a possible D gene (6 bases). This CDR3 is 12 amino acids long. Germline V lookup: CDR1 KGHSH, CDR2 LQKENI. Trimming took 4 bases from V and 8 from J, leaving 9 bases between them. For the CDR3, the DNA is TGTGCCAGCTCACTACAGGGACATGAGCAGTTCTTC. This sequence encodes CASSLQGHEQFF.

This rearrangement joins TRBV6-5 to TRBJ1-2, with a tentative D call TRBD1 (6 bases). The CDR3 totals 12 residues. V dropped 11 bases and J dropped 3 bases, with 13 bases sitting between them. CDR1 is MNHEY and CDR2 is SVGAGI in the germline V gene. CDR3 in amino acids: CAGLQGDYGYTF. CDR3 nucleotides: TGTGCCGGACTACAGGGAGACTATGGCTACACCTTC.

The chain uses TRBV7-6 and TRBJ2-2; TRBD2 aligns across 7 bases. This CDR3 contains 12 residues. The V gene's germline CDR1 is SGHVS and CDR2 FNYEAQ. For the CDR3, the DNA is TGTGCGGGGGGGGAGTCGGCCGGGGAGCTGTTTTTT. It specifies CAGGESAGELFF.

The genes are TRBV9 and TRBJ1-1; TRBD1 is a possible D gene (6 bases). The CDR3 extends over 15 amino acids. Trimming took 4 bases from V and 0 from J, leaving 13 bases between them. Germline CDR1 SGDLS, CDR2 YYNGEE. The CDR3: CASSLGGPMNTEAFF. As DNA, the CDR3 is TGTGCCAGCAGCCTGGGGGGGCCAATGAACACTGAAGCTTTCTTT.

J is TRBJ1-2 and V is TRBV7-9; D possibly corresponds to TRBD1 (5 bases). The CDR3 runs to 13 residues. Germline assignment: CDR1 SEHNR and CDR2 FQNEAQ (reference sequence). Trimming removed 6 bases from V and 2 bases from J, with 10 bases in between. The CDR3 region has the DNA TGTGCCAGCAGTATACAGGAAAACTATGGCTACACCTTC. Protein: CASSIQENYGYTF.

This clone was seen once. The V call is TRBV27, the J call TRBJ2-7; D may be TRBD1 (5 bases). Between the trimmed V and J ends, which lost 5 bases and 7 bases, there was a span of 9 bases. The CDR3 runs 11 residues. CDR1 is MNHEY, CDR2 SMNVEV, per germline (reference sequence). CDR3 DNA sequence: TGTGCCAGCAGTACCAAGGGGGAGCAGTACTTC. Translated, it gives CASSTKGEQYF.

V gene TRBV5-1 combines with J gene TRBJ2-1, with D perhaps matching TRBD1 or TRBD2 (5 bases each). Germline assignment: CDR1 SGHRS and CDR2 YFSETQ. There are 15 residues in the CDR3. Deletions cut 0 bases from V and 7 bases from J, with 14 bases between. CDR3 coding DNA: TGCGCCAGCAGCTTGGCCGGGGTCAACAGGAATGAGCAGTTCTTC. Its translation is CASSLAGVNRNEQFF.